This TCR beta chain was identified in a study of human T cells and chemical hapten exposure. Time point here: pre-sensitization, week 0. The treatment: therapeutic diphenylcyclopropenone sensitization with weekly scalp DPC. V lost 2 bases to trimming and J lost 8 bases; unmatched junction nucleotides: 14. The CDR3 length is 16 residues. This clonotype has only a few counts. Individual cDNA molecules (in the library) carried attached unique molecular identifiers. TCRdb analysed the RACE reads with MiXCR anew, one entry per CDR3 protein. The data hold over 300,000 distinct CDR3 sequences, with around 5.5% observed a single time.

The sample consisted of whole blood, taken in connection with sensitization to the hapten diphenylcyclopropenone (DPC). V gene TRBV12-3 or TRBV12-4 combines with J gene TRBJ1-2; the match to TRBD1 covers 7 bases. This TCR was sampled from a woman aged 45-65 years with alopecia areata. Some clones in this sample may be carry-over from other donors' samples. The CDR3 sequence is CASSLYGDRESGGYTF. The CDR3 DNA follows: TGTGCCAGCAGTTTATATGGAGACAGGGAAAGCGGAGGCTACACCTTC.